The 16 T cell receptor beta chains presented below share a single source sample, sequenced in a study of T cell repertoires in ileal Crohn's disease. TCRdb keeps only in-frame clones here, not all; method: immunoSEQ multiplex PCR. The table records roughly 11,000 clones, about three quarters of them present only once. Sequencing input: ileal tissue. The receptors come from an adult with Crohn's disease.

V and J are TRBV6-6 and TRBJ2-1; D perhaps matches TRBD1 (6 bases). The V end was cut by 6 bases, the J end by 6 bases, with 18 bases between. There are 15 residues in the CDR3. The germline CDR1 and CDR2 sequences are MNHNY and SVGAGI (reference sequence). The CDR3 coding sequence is TGTGCCAGCAGGTACACAGGGAGTCCCTCCAATGAGCAGTTCTTC. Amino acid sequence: CASRYTGSPSNEQFF.

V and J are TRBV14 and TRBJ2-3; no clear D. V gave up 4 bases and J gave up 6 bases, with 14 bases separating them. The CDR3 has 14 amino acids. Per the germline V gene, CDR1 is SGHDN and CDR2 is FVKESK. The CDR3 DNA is TGTGCCAGCAGCCTGGGCTCAACGCTGGATACGCAGTATTTT. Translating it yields CASSLGSTLDTQYF.

Here the CDR3 DNA reads TGTGCCAGCAGTTTCCCTCCTCCGGGACAGGGTATTTGGAACACTGAAGCTTTCTTT. Protein: CASSFPPPGQGIWNTEAFF. V and J are TRBV28 and TRBJ1-1, with TRBD1 matching 9 bases. The CDR3 sequence is 19 residues long. The trim removed 3 bases at V and 1 base at J, leaving 15 bases unmatched. Germline CDR1 MDHEN, CDR2 SYDVKM.

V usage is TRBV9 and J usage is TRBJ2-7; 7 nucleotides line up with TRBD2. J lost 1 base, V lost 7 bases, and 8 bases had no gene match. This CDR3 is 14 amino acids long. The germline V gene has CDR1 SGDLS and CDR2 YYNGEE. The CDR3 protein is CASSPAGVSYEQYF. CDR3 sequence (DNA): TGTGCCAGCTCACCGGCGGGGGTATCCTACGAGCAGTACTTC.

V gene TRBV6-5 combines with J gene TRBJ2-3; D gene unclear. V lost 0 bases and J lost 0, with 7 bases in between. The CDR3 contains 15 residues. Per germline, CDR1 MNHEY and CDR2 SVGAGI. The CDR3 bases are TGTGCCAGCAGTTACTCCGCAGGTAGCACAGATACGCAGTATTTT. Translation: CASSYSAGSTDTQYF.

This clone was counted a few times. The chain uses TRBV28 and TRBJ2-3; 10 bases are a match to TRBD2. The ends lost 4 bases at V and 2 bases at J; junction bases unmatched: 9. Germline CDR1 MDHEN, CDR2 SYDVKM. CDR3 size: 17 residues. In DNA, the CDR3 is TGTGCCAGCAGTTGGCCCCCCCTAGCGGGGGTCACAGATACGCAGTATTTT. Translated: CASSWPPLAGVTDTQYF.

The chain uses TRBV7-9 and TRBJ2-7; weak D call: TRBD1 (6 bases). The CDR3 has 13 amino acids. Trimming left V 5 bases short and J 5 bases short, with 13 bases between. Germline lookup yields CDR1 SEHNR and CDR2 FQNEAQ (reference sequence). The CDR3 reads CASSRTGMHEQYF. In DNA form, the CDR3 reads TGTGCCAGCAGCCGCACAGGGATGCACGAGCAGTACTTC.

The CDR3 here is CASSLIQRGTDTQYF. The CDR3 DNA sequence: TGTGCCAGCAGCTTAATCCAGCGGGGCACAGATACGCAGTATTTT. J is TRBJ2-3 and V is TRBV5-6; D may be TRBD2 (6 bases). Germline V gene sequence: CDR1 SGHDT, CDR2 YYEEEE. The CDR3 loop spans 15 amino acids. The V end lost 2 bases, the J end lost 1 base, and 11 bases lay between the germline ends.

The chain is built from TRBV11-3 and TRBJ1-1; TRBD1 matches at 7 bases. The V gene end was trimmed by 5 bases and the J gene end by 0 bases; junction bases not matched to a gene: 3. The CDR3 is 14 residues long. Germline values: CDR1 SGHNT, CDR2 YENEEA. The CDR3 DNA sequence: TGTGCCAGCAGCAGGGGGCGGTTGAACACTGAAGCTTTCTTT. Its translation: CASSRGRLNTEAFF.

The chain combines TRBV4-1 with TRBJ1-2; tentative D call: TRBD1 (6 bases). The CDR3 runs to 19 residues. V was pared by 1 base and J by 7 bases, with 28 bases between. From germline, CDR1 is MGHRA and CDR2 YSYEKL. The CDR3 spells CASSQARWTERASLGGYTF. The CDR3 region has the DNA TGCGCCAGCAGCCAAGCTCGTTGGACAGAAAGGGCCTCCCTAGGTGGCTACACCTTC.

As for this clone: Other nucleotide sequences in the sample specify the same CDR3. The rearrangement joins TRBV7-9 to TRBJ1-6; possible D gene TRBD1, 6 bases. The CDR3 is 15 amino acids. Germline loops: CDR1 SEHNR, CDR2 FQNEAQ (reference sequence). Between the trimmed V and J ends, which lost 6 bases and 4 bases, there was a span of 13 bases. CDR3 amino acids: CASSWRGQYNSPLHF. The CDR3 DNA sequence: TGTGCCAGCAGTTGGCGAGGACAGTATAATTCACCCCTCCACTTT.

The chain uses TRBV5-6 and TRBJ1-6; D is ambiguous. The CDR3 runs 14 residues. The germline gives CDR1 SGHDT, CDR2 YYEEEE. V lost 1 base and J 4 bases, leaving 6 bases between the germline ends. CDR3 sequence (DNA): TGTGCCAGCAGCTTGATACATTATAATTCACCCCTCCACTTT. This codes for CASSLIHYNSPLHF.

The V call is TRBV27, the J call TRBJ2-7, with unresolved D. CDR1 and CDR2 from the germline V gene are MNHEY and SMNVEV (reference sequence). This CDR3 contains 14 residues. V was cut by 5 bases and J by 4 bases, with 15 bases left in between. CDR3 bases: TGTGCCAGCAGTCCTGGAGACTTCGGGTACGAGCAGTACTTC. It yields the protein CASSPGDFGYEQYF.

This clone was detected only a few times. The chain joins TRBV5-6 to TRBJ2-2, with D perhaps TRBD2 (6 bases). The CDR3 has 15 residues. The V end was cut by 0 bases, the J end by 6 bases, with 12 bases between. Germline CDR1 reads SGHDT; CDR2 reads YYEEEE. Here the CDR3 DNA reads TGTGCCAGCAGCTTGGCCAGGGAGGTAGCCGGGGAGCTGTTTTTT. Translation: CASSLAREVAGELFF.

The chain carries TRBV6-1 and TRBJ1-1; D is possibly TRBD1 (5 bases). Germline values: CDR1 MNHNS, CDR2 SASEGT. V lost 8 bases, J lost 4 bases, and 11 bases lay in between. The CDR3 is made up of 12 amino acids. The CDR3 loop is CASLRGGTEAFF. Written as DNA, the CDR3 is TGTGCCAGCTTAAGGGGAGGCACTGAAGCTTTCTTT.

CDR3 DNA sequence: TGTGCCACCACCTTCGACAGGGGCGGGACTGAAGCTTTCTTT. Encoded protein: CATTFDRGGTEAFF. The V call is TRBV15, the J call TRBJ1-1; TRBD1 aligns across 8 bases. Germline CDR1 is LNHNV and CDR2 is YYDKDF (reference sequence). Trimming removed 7 bases from V and 5 bases from J; junction bases left unmatched: 9. The CDR3 covers 14 residues.